The rows below give T cell receptor beta chains drawn from one sample of a study of blood T cell repertoires in COVID-19. This table comes from immunoSEQ multiplex PCR, and its TCRdb copy is limited to in-frame clones, with some not included. The sample consists of approximately 190,000 clones, 84% of them appearing once. Sequenced input: peripheral blood. These receptors originate from a human donor in a cohort sampled during active COVID-19. CDR3s include the opening cysteine and the closing phenylalanine or tryptophan. A D gene is named only where the DNA matches it firmly. Expanded clones are given a class, and other clones once, few, many or no size at all.

>TRBV12-3/TRBV12-4|TRBD1|-|TRBJ1-5
TGTGCCAGCAGTTTGGGCGTAGGGGGCTTTGTTTTT
CASSLGVGGFVF
>TRBV9|-|-|TRBJ2-5
TGTGCCAGCAGCCCCACCTCCGGCGGCCTTTGGGAGACCCAGTACTTC
CASSPTSGGLWETQYF
>TRBV2|-|once|TRBJ2-2
TGTGCCAGCAGCGGCAGGAGGACCGGCGCCGGGGAGCTGTTTTTT
CASSGRRTGAGELFF
>TRBV5-1|-|-|TRBJ1-1
TGCGCCAGCAGCTCCGGGTCGAACACTGAAGCTTTCTTT
CASSSGSNTEAFF
>TRBV5-1|TRBD1|-|TRBJ2-7
TGCGCCAGCAGGGCTTGGAACAGGGGCTCGTACGAGCAGTACTTC
CASRAWNRGSYEQYF
>TRBV7-9|-|-|TRBJ2-2
TGTGCCAGCAGCGCACCCGGTCCGATGAACACCGGGGAGCTGTTTTTT
CASSAPGPMNTGELFF
>TRBV2|-|-|TRBJ2-1
TGTGCCAGCAGTGAATGGGGGGGCCCTAACAATGAGCAGTTCTTC
CASSEWGGPNNEQFF
>TRBV18|TRBD1|-|TRBJ1-2
TGTGCCAGCTCACCCTCAGGGGGCGCAGGGTATGGCTACACCTTC
CASSPSGGAGYGYTF
>TRBV2|-|-|TRBJ2-3
TGTGCCAGCAGTGGGGAGTTTGGCACAGATACGCAGTATTTT
CASSGEFGTDTQYF
>TRBV6-5|-|-|TRBJ2-7
TGTGCCAGCAGTTACCGCGGCACAGGGACCTACGAGCAGTACTTC
CASSYRGTGTYEQYF
>TRBV7-2|-|-|TRBJ2-3
TGTGCCAGCAGCCCCAGGGGGGAAGATACGCAGTATTTT
CASSPRGEDTQYF
>TRBV28|TRBD1|-|TRBJ2-7
TGTGCCAGCAGTCCCACGGGACAGGGGGCATACGAGCAGTACTTC
CASSPTGQGAYEQYF
>TRBV30|-|-|TRBJ2-5
TGTGCCTGGAGTGGCCAGTCGGGGGAGACCCAGTACTTC
CAWSGQSGETQYF
>TRBV11-2|-|-|TRBJ2-5
TGTGCCAGCAGCTTAGGCGTTCTAGCTGAAGAGACCCAGTACTTC
CASSLGVLAEETQYF
>TRBV18|TRBD1|-|TRBJ1-3
TGTGCCAGCTCACCCCTGACAGGGTCAAACACCATATATTTT
CASSPLTGSNTIYF
>TRBV2|-|-|TRBJ2-3
TGTGCCAGCAGTGTTGCGGGGGATACGCAGTATTTT
CASSVAGDTQYF
>TRBV4-2|TRBD2|-|TRBJ2-2
TGTGCCAGCAGCCCAATAAAACGCCTGACTAGCGGGGGGGCGGGCACCGGGGAGCTGTTTTTT
CASSPIKRLTSGGAGTGELFF
>TRBV2|-|-|TRBJ2-1
TGTGCCAGCAAGGGGGACGACAATGAGCAGTTCTTC
CASKGDDNEQFF
>TRBV29-1|TRBD1|once|TRBJ2-7
TGCAGCGCCCGGGACAGCATTGGCTACGAGCAGTACTTC
CSARDSIGYEQYF
>TRBV5-8|TRBD1|-|TRBJ2-3
TGTGCCAGCAGCCCGCGACAGGGGCGTAGCACAGATACGCAGTATTTT
CASSPRQGRSTDTQYF
>TRBV29-1|-|-|TRBJ2-7
TGCAGCGTTGAAGGAGTTGGTGACGAGCAGTACTTC
CSVEGVGDEQYF
>TRBV28|-|-|TRBJ2-1
TGTGCCAGCAACGGCGCGGAATCCCCCAATGAGCAGTTCTTC
CASNGAESPNEQFF
>TRBV2|TRBD1|-|TRBJ2-2
TGTGCCAGCTGGGACAGGGGAGGGGAGCTGTTTTTT
CASWDRGGELFF
>TRBV30|-|-|TRBJ1-4
TGTGCCTGGAGTGTACTTGGGGGCCAGGAAAAACTGTTTTTT
CAWSVLGGQEKLFF
>TRBV27|-|-|TRBJ1-4
TGTGCCAGCAGTTCTCTCATTGGTGGGGGCCGTCCTTATGAAAAACTGTTTTTT
CASSSLIGGGRPYEKLFF
>TRBV12-3/TRBV12-4|TRBD2|-|TRBJ2-1
TGTGCCAGCAGGGGACTAAGGAATGAGCAGTTCTTC
CASRGLRNEQFF
>TRBV5-1|-|-|TRBJ2-5
TGCGCCAGCACCTTGGGACACCACCAAGAGACCCAGTACTTC
CASTLGHHQETQYF
>TRBV28|-|-|TRBJ1-2
TGTGCCAGCAGTTTACCAGGGCACTATGGCTACACCTTC
CASSLPGHYGYTF
>TRBV5-6|TRBD1|-|TRBJ2-5
TGTGCCAGCAGCCCGGACAGGGGCCAAGAGACCCAGTACTTC
CASSPDRGQETQYF
>TRBV4-2|-|-|TRBJ1-5
TGTGCCAGCAGCCAGGAGGAGGGTGCTAGAGGACAGCCCCAGCATTTT
CASSQEEGARGQPQHF
>TRBV5-1|-|-|TRBJ2-3
TGCGCCAGCAGCCCATACCGCGGGGATACGCAGTATTTT
CASSPYRGDTQYF
>TRBV19|-|-|TRBJ1-1
TGTGCAGCCAGCGAAGTGGGGAACACTGAAGCTTTCTTT
CAASEVGNTEAFF
>TRBV18|-|-|TRBJ1-5
TGTGCCAGCTCACAGGGGGTTAGCAATCAGCCCCAGCATTTT
CASSQGVSNQPQHF
>TRBV6-6|-|few|TRBJ1-2
TGTGCCAGCGCGTTTCGGGGGGCCTATGGCTACACCTTC
CASAFRGAYGYTF
>TRBV27|-|-|TRBJ1-1
TGTGCCAGCAGTTTCGGGGTGGGCACTGAAGCTTTCTTT
CASSFGVGTEAFF
>TRBV3-1/TRBV3-2|-|-|TRBJ2-1
TGTGCCAGCAGCCCCGCGAGGGCGGAAGAGCAGTTCTTC
CASSPARAEEQFF
>TRBV7-9|-|-|TRBJ1-4
TGTGCCAGCAGCTTTCCATCAACTAATGAAAAACTGTTTTTT
CASSFPSTNEKLFF
>TRBV5-1|-|once|TRBJ2-3
TGCGCCAGCAGCAAGCAGGGATATAGCACAGATACGCAGTATTTT
CASSKQGYSTDTQYF
>TRBV6-5|TRBD1|-|TRBJ2-5
TGTGCCAGCAGATGGACAGGGGACCAAGAGACCCAGTACTTC
CASRWTGDQETQYF
>TRBV19|-|-|TRBJ1-5
TGTGCCAGTAGTCCCCAGACAGGCACCAGCAATCAGCCCCAGCATTTT
CASSPQTGTSNQPQHF
>TRBV7-9|-|-|TRBJ2-7
TGTGCCAGCAGCTTAAGGACAGCTAGCTCCTACGAGCAGTACTTC
CASSLRTASSYEQYF
>TRBV14|-|-|TRBJ2-5
TGTGCCAGCAGCCCGGGGACATTGAGGGGGGAGACCCAGTACTTC
CASSPGTLRGETQYF
>TRBV19|-|-|TRBJ2-2
TGTGCCAGTAATTCCGGGCAGGGGTCCACCGGGGAGCTGTTTTTT
CASNSGQGSTGELFF
>TRBV9|TRBD1|-|TRBJ2-3
TGTGCCAGCAGCGTAGTCGGGAGGACAGGGGAGGATACGCAGTATTTT
CASSVVGRTGEDTQYF
>TRBV25-1|-|-|TRBJ1-4
TGTGCCAGCAGCTCAAACAGGGTAGGCGAAAAACTGTTTTTT
CASSSNRVGEKLFF